The TCR beta chain described here comes from a study of T cell responses to AZD1222 COVID-19 vaccine. Background on the study: Recipients boosted at about 4 weeks or about 12 weeks are pooled.

Clones were sequenced by immunoSEQ multiplex PCR, and TCRdb holds only the in-frame ones, with some missing. The sample records roughly 130,000 clones, about 90% being singletons. CDR1 and CDR2 from the germline V gene are SNHLY and FYNNEI. The V and J ends lost 7 bases and 1 base respectively, with 10 bases between them. The CDR3 covers 13 residues. This clone has more than one count but fewer than ten. Its antigen is currently unknown. General study points: Females made up more of the donors, who were largely white British, and clonal diversity may have come out too low. Along spike, vaccine-associated CD4 TCRs were found throughout, with dominance at 160-218 and 743-854. Just 5 to 7 AZD1222 recipients were seropositive at baseline.

This sequence joins TRBV2 and TRBJ1-1; D is ambiguous. Sample: peripheral blood, taken on day 0 of AZD1222 vaccination. The TCR was taken from an adult in good health. CDR3 nucleotide sequence: TGTGCCAGCATCGGTCAGCCGAACACTGAAGCTTTCTTT. Residues: CASIGQPNTEAFF.